This T cell receptor (beta chain) was captured by sequencing in a study of early T cells in non-severe SARS-CoV-2 infection. Overall study: Bulk RNA isolated from unsorted whole blood underwent sequencing; chains were not paired. General study findings and limits: The matching step, a VDJdb search, favored anti-spike CD8 responses and missed private and CD4 specificities.

Unique molecular identifiers were added to individual cDNA molecules. In TCRdb, the 5' RACE reads were re-called with MiXCR into one record per CDR3 protein. Of 50,000 to 65,000 distinct CDR3 sequences in the sample, about 9.1% are singletons; the top ten hold under 5%. Germline V gives CDR1 MNHEY, CDR2 SVGEGT. V lost 2 bases, J lost 6 bases, and 4 bases stayed unmatched. The CDR3 contains 15 residues. About this clonotype itself: As yet, its antigen is unknown.

What was sequenced was whole blood. The chain recombines TRBV6-2 or TRBV6-3 with TRBJ2-4, with 10 bases identical to TRBD2. The receptor was isolated from an adult who was a healthcare worker with PCR-confirmed SARS-CoV-2 infection or an uninfected control (not recorded which). The CDR3, as DNA: TGTGCCAGCAGTTACGGGCCTAGCGGGAGAAACATTCAGTACTTC. As protein: CASSYGPSGRNIQYF.